Following are 18 T cell receptor beta chains from one sample sequenced in a study of CD4 T cells in relation to SARS-CoV-2 and coronaviruses. Sequencing used immunoSEQ multiplex PCR; TCRdb keeps in-frame clones, though not all of them. The table records about 37,000 clones, roughly 90% of them present only once. Sample: memory CD4+ T cells from PBMCs. The receptors here all came from an adult with COVID-19.

The V call is TRBV14, the J call TRBJ2-7; D may match TRBD1 or TRBD2 (5 bases each). Trimming removed 0 bases at V and 3 bases at J, with 18 bases between. The CDR3 contains 17 residues. Germline values: CDR1 SGHDN, CDR2 FVKESK. Here the CDR3 reads CASSQDSSRGRLYEQYF. CDR3 coding DNA: TGTGCCAGCAGCCAAGATTCTTCGAGGGGACGCCTCTACGAGCAGTACTTC.

This sequence joins TRBV6-5 and TRBJ2-5, with TRBD1 identical over 9 bases. The CDR3 consists of 14 residues. Germline V CDR1 and CDR2: MNHEY, SVGAGI. The V and J ends lost 6 bases and 7 bases, in that order; junction bases with no gene match: 9. CDR3 residues: CASSRGQGVGTQYF. The CDR3 nucleotides read TGTGCCAGCAGCCGGGGACAGGGAGTGGGGACCCAGTACTTC.

The V and J genes are TRBV6-5 and TRBJ2-7; TRBD1 aligns across 9 bases. This CDR3 spans 14 amino acids. Germline values: CDR1 MNHEY, CDR2 SVGAGI. The junction had 5 bases not matched to a gene; V was cut back by 4 bases and J by 4 bases. DNA of the CDR3: TGTGCCAGCAGTTGGGACAGGGAGTCTTACGAGCAGTACTTC. Translation: CASSWDRESYEQYF.

The chain couples TRBV29-1 to TRBJ2-1; no clear D gene. CDR3 length: 11 amino acids. Trimming cost V 6 bases and J 3 bases, with 6 bases left between them. Germline V gene sequence: CDR1 SQVTM, CDR2 ANQGSEA. The CDR3 region is CSVSVYNEQFF. The CDR3 DNA sequence: TGCAGCGTCTCCGTCTACAATGAGCAGTTCTTC.

The J gene is TRBJ2-2, the V gene TRBV7-2; TRBD2 might be the D (6 bases). The CDR3 extends over 15 amino acids. CDR1 is SGHTA and CDR2 is FQGNSA in the germline V gene. Trimming took off 5 bases at V and 1 base at J, with 11 bases between the two ends. The CDR3 DNA reads as TGTGCCAGCAGCCACGGGACTGGGAACACCGGGGAGCTGTTTTTT. Translating gives CASSHGTGNTGELFF.

About this clone: A junction boundary mismatches the germline segment, possibly from a read error. This rearrangement joins TRBV7-7 to TRBJ2-2; 7 bases fit TRBD1. Germline CDR1 and CDR2: SSHAT and FNYEAQ (reference sequence). The CDR3 has 16 amino acids. The CDR3 DNA follows: TGTGCTAGCAGCGCAGCCCGGGACAGAAACACCGGGGAGCTGTTTTTT. It is translated as CASSAARDRNTGELFF.

V is TRBV11-1 and J is TRBJ2-4, with 9 bases lining up with TRBD1. The germline V gene has CDR1 SGHAT and CDR2 FQDESV (reference sequence). This CDR3 is built from 16 residues. V was clipped by 5 bases and J by 1 base; unmatched bases: 6. The CDR3 reads CASSPGQGEAKNIQYF. CDR3 nucleotides: TGTGCCAGCAGCCCGGGACAGGGTGAGGCCAAAAACATTCAGTACTTC.

This chain joins TRBV5-3 and TRBJ2-2; 10 bases are a match to TRBD2. TRBV5-3 counts as an open reading frame of uncertain function. V shed 4 bases and J 5 bases; nucleotides not matched to a gene: 8. The CDR3 is 16 amino acids. Here the CDR3 reads CARSGGLAARTGELFF. The CDR3 DNA follows: TGTGCCAGAAGCGGCGGACTAGCGGCGAGGACCGGGGAGCTGTTTTTT.

This rearrangement joins TRBV27 to TRBJ2-7, with 8 bases identical to TRBD1. The germline V gene has CDR1 MNHEY and CDR2 SMNVEV (reference sequence). V lost 4 bases to trimming and J lost 9 bases; unmatched junction nucleotides: 14. This CDR3 has 15 amino acids. The CDR3 region has the DNA TGTGCCAGCAGTTACGGGACAGGATCTTCTATGGCGCAGTACTTC. It encodes CASSYGTGSSMAQYF.

This chain connects TRBV19 to TRBJ1-5; possible D gene TRBD1, 6 bases. Deletions cut 10 bases from V and 1 base from J, with 17 bases between. Germline CDR1 and CDR2: LNHDA and SQIVND (reference sequence). CDR3 length equals 15 residues. Here the CDR3 reads CATATGMRSNQPQHF. The CDR3 DNA is TGTGCCACCGCAACAGGGATGCGGAGCAATCAGCCCCAGCATTTT.

The chain recombines TRBV6-2 or TRBV6-3 with TRBJ1-3; 9 nucleotides match TRBD1. The CDR3 covers 20 residues. Germline CDR1 is MNHEY and CDR2 is SVGEGT. Trimming at V came to 2 bases and at J to 2 bases, leaving 16 bases not matched to a gene. The DNA of the CDR3 is TGTGCCAGCAGTTACCAACACGGGACAGGGTTCGAAGGCGCTGGAAACACCATATATTTT. Translation gives CASSYQHGTGFEGAGNTIYF.

This chain connects TRBV5-1 to TRBJ2-7, with 7 nucleotides matching TRBD2. Trimming took 4 bases from V and 2 from J; bases not matched to a gene: 6. CDR3 length: 14 amino acids. Germline values: CDR1 SGHRS, CDR2 YFSETQ. CDR3 DNA sequence: TGCGCCAGCAGCACGCGGGGGAATGCCTACGAGCAGTACTTC. It specifies CASSTRGNAYEQYF.

This rearrangement joins TRBV11-2 to TRBJ2-5; D tentatively reads TRBD1 or TRBD2 (5 bases each). The length of the CDR3 is 16 residues. Trimming took 1 base from V and 5 from J, leaving 17 bases between them. Germline lookup yields CDR1 SGHAT and CDR2 FQNNGV. The CDR3 nucleotides are TGTGCCAGCAGCTTAGGTCTGGTGGGGGTCGGGGAGACCCAGTACTTC. Amino acids: CASSLGLVGVGETQYF.

The chain employs TRBV10-2 and TRBJ1-2; perhaps TRBD1 as D (5 bases). This CDR3 has 13 amino acids. V lost 8 bases, J lost 3 bases, and 13 bases lay in between. Germline V CDR1 and CDR2: WSHSY, SAAADI. For the CDR3, the DNA is TGCGCCAGCGACAGCGACGGGGACTATGGCTACACCTTC. This gives the protein CASDSDGDYGYTF.

The J gene is TRBJ1-3, the V gene TRBV11-3; D is uncertain. This CDR3 spans 14 amino acids. The ends were cut back, 2 bases at V and 0 bases at J, with 5 bases in the middle. Germline CDR1 reads SGHNT; CDR2 reads YENEEA. The CDR3 loop is CASSLQASGNTIYF. The CDR3 nucleotides read TGTGCCAGCAGCTTACAGGCCTCTGGAAACACCATATATTTT.

The CDR3 reads CASSLTGLDTDTQYF. CDR3 nucleotides: TGTGCCAGCAGCTTAACGGGACTAGACACAGATACGCAGTATTTT. J is TRBJ2-3 and V is TRBV7-3, with 8 bases that match TRBD2. V shed 0 bases, J shed 2 bases, and the junction held 1 base outside the gene matches. The CDR3 runs to 15 residues. Looked up from germline, CDR1 is SGHTA and CDR2 is FQGTGA. The complete variable domain, with remaining parts taken from reference TRBV7-3 and TRBJ2-3, reads GAGVSQTPSNKVTEKGKYVELRCDPISGHTALYWYRQSLGQGPEFLIYFQGTGAADDSGLPNDRFFAVRPEGSVSTLKIQRTERGDSAVYLCASSLTGLDTDTQYFGPGTRLTVL.

The CDR3 protein is CATRHGRSLQETQYF. In DNA, the CDR3 is TGTGCCACCAGACACGGACGTAGCCTCCAAGAGACCCAGTACTTC. The rearrangement joins TRBV15 to TRBJ2-5; D unresolved. Germline V gene sequence: CDR1 LNHNV, CDR2 YYDKDF (reference sequence). This CDR3 is 15 amino acids long. The V end was cut by 6 bases, the J end by 1 base, with 15 bases between.

The gene calls are TRBV27 and TRBJ2-3; 7 nucleotides align to TRBD1. After removal of 6 bases from V and 0 bases from J, the junction contained 12 bases not matched to a gene. CDR1 is MNHEY and CDR2 is SMNVEV in the germline V gene (reference sequence). The CDR3 extends over 17 amino acids. CDR3 DNA: TGTGCCAGCAGAAGGGCCGCAGGGGGTTCCAGCACAGATACGCAGTATTTT. Amino acid sequence: CASRRAAGGSSTDTQYF.